This T cell receptor (beta chain) was sequenced in a study of T cells in Graves' hyperthyroidism and ophthalmopathy. Researchers amplified the TCR beta CDR3 regions from RNA transcripts. HTBI primers were the set used in a first-round RT-PCR of the TCR CDR3. TCRdb reprocessed the multiplex PCR reads via MiXCR and lists one record per CDR3 protein. Among 150,000 or so distinct CDR3 sequences, less than 10% were seen once, and the ten largest hold more than 20%. The CDR3 length is 14 residues. Trimming took off 9 bases at V and 4 bases at J, with 18 bases between the two ends. Germline V lookup: CDR1 LNHNV, CDR2 YYDKDF (reference sequence). This clonotype has ten or more counts.

The sequencing sample was made of blood. The receptor's source is a woman in her late teens or twenties with Graves' hyperthyroidism that later progressed to Graves' ophthalmopathy. This chain links TRBV15 with TRBJ2-5; possibly TRBD1 or TRBD2 for D (6 bases each). This CDR3 is CATGRIGQLETQYF. The CDR3 DNA reads TGTGCCACAGGGAGGATCGGACAGTTAGAGACCCAGTACTTC.